Listed below are T cell receptor beta chains from one sample, sequenced in a study of response to subunit inactivated influenza vaccine. A single record per CDR3 protein comes from TCRdb applying MiXCR to the RT-PCR reads. This sample has about 700,000 distinct CDR3 sequences, with less than 20% found just once. The sequencing used PBMCs from blood, collected 12 days after vaccination. The receptors come from a man aged 45-65 years who received an inactivated influenza vaccine. Both conserved end residues are part of each CDR3. The D gene is left open where the match is weak. Only some rows state a clone size, as once, few, many or a class for expanded clones.

d_call: TRBD1; cdr3_length: 15; clone_size: .; v_call: TRBV5-1; j_call: TRBJ1-5; cdr3_nt: TGCGCCAGCAGCGACGGGACAGGGGGCCGGTGGCCCCAGCATTTT; cdr3_aa: CASSDGTGGRWPQHF
d_call: .; cdr3_length: 14; clone_size: few; v_call: TRBV20-1; j_call: TRBJ2-7; cdr3_nt: TGCAGTGCTGTACTTGGGGGGATGGTATACGAGCAGTACTTC; cdr3_aa: CSAVLGGMVYEQYF
d_call: .; cdr3_length: 13; clone_size: few; v_call: TRBV7-2; j_call: TRBJ2-3; cdr3_nt: TGTGCCAGCAGGCCCGCCGGCCCTCATATGCAGTATTTT; cdr3_aa: CASRPAGPHMQYF
d_call: .; cdr3_length: 16; clone_size: few; v_call: TRBV20-1; j_call: TRBJ1-5; cdr3_nt: TGCAGTGCTAGAAACCCCGGGTCGAGGAGCAATCAGCCCCAGCATTTT; cdr3_aa: CSARNPGSRSNQPQHF
d_call: .; cdr3_length: 12; clone_size: many; v_call: TRBV10-2; j_call: TRBJ1-6; cdr3_nt: TGCGCCAGCAGTGAGTCCCATTCACCCCTCCACTTT; cdr3_aa: CASSESHSPLHF
d_call: TRBD1; cdr3_length: 16; clone_size: .; v_call: TRBV3-1; j_call: TRBJ2-1; cdr3_nt: TGTGCCAGCAGCCAAGAATATCCTTCGACAGGGGGTGAGCAGTTCTTC; cdr3_aa: CASSQEYPSTGGEQFF
d_call: .; cdr3_length: 16; clone_size: .; v_call: TRBV12-3/TRBV12-4; j_call: TRBJ2-3; cdr3_nt: TGTGCCAGCAAAGGGTCCGGGGGCCCCTTCACAGATACGCAGTATTTT; cdr3_aa: CASKGSGGPFTDTQYF
d_call: .; cdr3_length: 14; clone_size: .; v_call: TRBV6-1; j_call: TRBJ2-2; cdr3_nt: TGTGCCAGCAGTATCTCTGGGTACACCGGGGAGCTGTTTTTT; cdr3_aa: CASSISGYTGELFF
d_call: .; cdr3_length: 16; clone_size: .; v_call: TRBV6-5; j_call: TRBJ2-1; cdr3_nt: TGTGCCAGCAGTTACTCCCCTGCCAGCACCTACAATGAGCAGTTCTTC; cdr3_aa: CASSYSPASTYNEQFF
d_call: TRBD1; cdr3_length: 19; clone_size: .; v_call: TRBV29-1; j_call: TRBJ1-4; cdr3_nt: TGCAGCGTTGGGAACTTAGTACCGGGACAGGGATTATCTAATGAAAAACTGTTTTTT; cdr3_aa: CSVGNLVPGQGLSNEKLFF
d_call: .; cdr3_length: 13; clone_size: few; v_call: TRBV12-3/TRBV12-4; j_call: TRBJ1-6; cdr3_nt: TGTGCCAGCAGTTTAAGTTCGGCGACACCCCTCCACTTT; cdr3_aa: CASSLSSATPLHF
d_call: .; cdr3_length: 14; clone_size: once; v_call: TRBV29-1; j_call: TRBJ1-4; cdr3_nt: TGCAGCGTTCAATGGTCCCCAACTAATGAAAAACTGTTTTTT; cdr3_aa: CSVQWSPTNEKLFF
d_call: .; cdr3_length: 14; clone_size: .; v_call: TRBV4-1; j_call: TRBJ2-1; cdr3_nt: TGCGCCAGCTCGGCGGGTGGTTTGGACAATGAGCAGTTCTTC; cdr3_aa: CASSAGGLDNEQFF
d_call: TRBD1; cdr3_length: 19; clone_size: few; v_call: TRBV6-1; j_call: TRBJ2-5; cdr3_nt: TGTGCCAGCAGTGAAGTTCGGGGGACAGGGACTGAGTACCAAGAGACCCAGTACTTC; cdr3_aa: CASSEVRGTGTEYQETQYF
d_call: .; cdr3_length: 16; clone_size: .; v_call: TRBV4-2; j_call: TRBJ2-5; cdr3_nt: TGTGCCAGCAGCCACCTACCGGGAGCAGGCGGGGAGACCCAGTACTTC; cdr3_aa: CASSHLPGAGGETQYF
d_call: .; cdr3_length: 15; clone_size: few; v_call: TRBV5-1; j_call: TRBJ2-1; cdr3_nt: TGCGCCAGCAGCTTTTCGGGGGGCTTCTACAATGAGCAGTTCTTC; cdr3_aa: CASSFSGGFYNEQFF
d_call: .; cdr3_length: 14; clone_size: few; v_call: TRBV4-1; j_call: TRBJ2-2; cdr3_nt: TGCGCCAGCAGCCATAACCAGGGCTCCGGGGAGCTGTTTTTT; cdr3_aa: CASSHNQGSGELFF
d_call: TRBD2; cdr3_length: 17; clone_size: .; v_call: TRBV4-3; j_call: TRBJ2-1; cdr3_nt: TGCGCCAGCAGCCAAGAATTAGTGGGGGGGTCCTACAATGAGCAGTTCTTC; cdr3_aa: CASSQELVGGSYNEQFF
d_call: .; cdr3_length: 13; clone_size: .; v_call: TRBV6-2/TRBV6-3; j_call: TRBJ2-7; cdr3_nt: TGTGCCAGCACTATCCGCCCCCGATCCGAGCAGTACTTC; cdr3_aa: CASTIRPRSEQYF
d_call: .; cdr3_length: 11; clone_size: many; v_call: TRBV29-1; j_call: TRBJ2-7; cdr3_nt: TGCAGCGTCGCTGGGACCTACGAGCAGTACTTC; cdr3_aa: CSVAGTYEQYF
d_call: TRBD1; cdr3_length: 16; clone_size: .; v_call: TRBV19; j_call: TRBJ2-3; cdr3_nt: TGTGCCAGTAGTTCACGGGACAGGGGGTATACAGATACGCAGTATTTT; cdr3_aa: CASSSRDRGYTDTQYF
d_call: .; cdr3_length: 12; clone_size: many; v_call: TRBV2; j_call: TRBJ2-1; cdr3_nt: TGTGCCAGCAGTTATCCTGGAAATGAGCAGTTCTTC; cdr3_aa: CASSYPGNEQFF
d_call: TRBD1; cdr3_length: 15; clone_size: few; v_call: TRBV6-1; j_call: TRBJ2-7; cdr3_nt: TGTGCCAGCAGTCCGGGGACAGGGCCGGGTTACGAGCAGTACTTC; cdr3_aa: CASSPGTGPGYEQYF
d_call: .; cdr3_length: 15; clone_size: few; v_call: TRBV15; j_call: TRBJ2-5; cdr3_nt: TGTGCCACCAGCAGAGATCTGGACCCACGGGAGACCCAGTACTTC; cdr3_aa: CATSRDLDPRETQYF
d_call: .; cdr3_length: 14; clone_size: .; v_call: TRBV6-2/TRBV6-3; j_call: TRBJ2-1; cdr3_nt: TGTGCCAGCAGTTTGTTTGTTGATGCATATGAGCAGTTCTTC; cdr3_aa: CASSLFVDAYEQFF
d_call: TRBD1; cdr3_length: 16; clone_size: few; v_call: TRBV7-2; j_call: TRBJ1-1; cdr3_nt: TGTGCCAGCAGCCTCGGGACAGGGGCAATGAACACTGAAGCTTTCTTT; cdr3_aa: CASSLGTGAMNTEAFF
d_call: .; cdr3_length: 13; clone_size: .; v_call: TRBV14; j_call: TRBJ2-7; cdr3_nt: TGTGCCAGCAGCCAAAGGGCGGGAATCGTGCAGTACTTC; cdr3_aa: CASSQRAGIVQYF
d_call: .; cdr3_length: 15; clone_size: .; v_call: TRBV7-8; j_call: TRBJ2-1; cdr3_nt: TGTGCCAGCAGCTTGATGAGGGGCGGGTACAATGAGCAGTTCTTC; cdr3_aa: CASSLMRGGYNEQFF
d_call: TRBD1; cdr3_length: 17; clone_size: .; v_call: TRBV6-1; j_call: TRBJ2-4; cdr3_nt: TGTGCCAGCAGTAAACAGGGGACAGTCTCTGCCAAAAACATTCAGTACTTC; cdr3_aa: CASSKQGTVSAKNIQYF
d_call: TRBD1; cdr3_length: 16; clone_size: few; v_call: TRBV20-1; j_call: TRBJ2-5; cdr3_nt: TGCAGTGCTCGAACCTGGGACAGGGGGCAAGGAGAGACCCAGTACTTC; cdr3_aa: CSARTWDRGQGETQYF
d_call: .; cdr3_length: 16; clone_size: .; v_call: TRBV24-1; j_call: TRBJ2-2; cdr3_nt: TGTGCCACCAGTGATTTGTCCCTAGTGAACACCGGGGAGCTGTTTTTT; cdr3_aa: CATSDLSLVNTGELFF
d_call: .; cdr3_length: 15; clone_size: .; v_call: TRBV4-3; j_call: TRBJ2-7; cdr3_nt: TGCGCCAGCAGCCAAGTTGTACAGAGCTCCTACGAGCAGTACTTC; cdr3_aa: CASSQVVQSSYEQYF
d_call: TRBD1; cdr3_length: 15; clone_size: few; v_call: TRBV11-2; j_call: TRBJ2-7; cdr3_nt: TGTGCCAGCAGCTTATTCGGGACAGCTTCCTACGAGCAGTACTTC; cdr3_aa: CASSLFGTASYEQYF
d_call: .; cdr3_length: 15; clone_size: few; v_call: TRBV7-9; j_call: TRBJ2-1; cdr3_nt: TGTGCCAGCAGCCACGCAAAACGCGGGTACAATGAGCAGTTCTTC; cdr3_aa: CASSHAKRGYNEQFF
d_call: .; cdr3_length: 14; clone_size: .; v_call: TRBV9; j_call: TRBJ2-5; cdr3_nt: TGTGCCAGCAGCGCCTATAGTTCCCAAGAGACCCAGTATTTC; cdr3_aa: CASSAYSSQETQYF
d_call: .; cdr3_length: 13; clone_size: .; v_call: TRBV5-6; j_call: TRBJ2-7; cdr3_nt: TGTGCCAGCAAGGGGGGGACAGAGTACGAGCAGTACTTC; cdr3_aa: CASKGGTEYEQYF
d_call: .; cdr3_length: 15; clone_size: .; v_call: TRBV9; j_call: TRBJ2-2; cdr3_nt: TGTGCCAGCAGCGTGGGTTCCCACGGCACCGGGGAGCTGTTTTTT; cdr3_aa: CASSVGSHGTGELFF
d_call: .; cdr3_length: 12; clone_size: few; v_call: TRBV10-3; j_call: TRBJ1-2; cdr3_nt: TGTGCCAGCTCGACCCCTAACTATGGCTACACCTTC; cdr3_aa: CASSTPNYGYTF
d_call: TRBD2; cdr3_length: 16; clone_size: .; v_call: TRBV20-1; j_call: TRBJ2-7; cdr3_nt: TGCAGTGCTAGAGCGGGGGGGCCTGATCCCTCCTACGAGCAGTACTTC; cdr3_aa: CSARAGGPDPSYEQYF
d_call: .; cdr3_length: 16; clone_size: few; v_call: TRBV28; j_call: TRBJ2-3; cdr3_nt: TGTGCCAGCAGTTTATGGGCAGGGAAGAGCACAGATACGCAGTATTTT; cdr3_aa: CASSLWAGKSTDTQYF
d_call: .; cdr3_length: 16; clone_size: few; v_call: TRBV5-1; j_call: TRBJ2-7; cdr3_nt: TGCGCCAGCAGCTTCAGGCCGGGACAAGGGGCGTTCGAGCAGTACTTC; cdr3_aa: CASSFRPGQGAFEQYF
d_call: .; cdr3_length: 17; clone_size: few; v_call: TRBV6-1; j_call: TRBJ2-3; cdr3_nt: TGTGCCAGCAGTGAAGCGGGCCTATCCCTGGGGAAGGCTACGCAGTATTTT; cdr3_aa: CASSEAGLSLGKATQYF
d_call: .; cdr3_length: 16; clone_size: .; v_call: TRBV28; j_call: TRBJ2-5; cdr3_nt: TGTGCCAGCAACCTCGGGCAGGAGGATTACCAAGAGACCCAGTACTTC; cdr3_aa: CASNLGQEDYQETQYF
d_call: .; cdr3_length: 16; clone_size: few; v_call: TRBV7-9; j_call: TRBJ1-2; cdr3_nt: TGTGCCAGCAGCATACGAGATGGACGGTCGGACTATGGCTACACCTTC; cdr3_aa: CASSIRDGRSDYGYTF
d_call: TRBD1; cdr3_length: 18; clone_size: .; v_call: TRBV11-2; j_call: TRBJ1-1; cdr3_nt: TGTGCCAGCAGCGAACCATGGACCAGGGGGCGAATGAACACTGAAGCTTTCTTT; cdr3_aa: CASSEPWTRGRMNTEAFF
d_call: TRBD2; cdr3_length: 14; clone_size: .; v_call: TRBV12-3/TRBV12-4; j_call: TRBJ2-3; cdr3_nt: TGTGCCAGCAGGCTGGGGGGGAGCACAGATACGCAGTATTTT; cdr3_aa: CASRLGGSTDTQYF
d_call: TRBD2; cdr3_length: 16; clone_size: few; v_call: TRBV5-1; j_call: TRBJ2-3; cdr3_nt: TGCGCCAGCAGCTTGAAGCTAGCGGAGTCCACAGATACGCAGTATTTT; cdr3_aa: CASSLKLAESTDTQYF
d_call: .; cdr3_length: 16; clone_size: .; v_call: TRBV27; j_call: TRBJ2-3; cdr3_nt: TGTGCCAGCAACGGCCTGGCGGGGGCCCACACAGATACGCAGTATTTT; cdr3_aa: CASNGLAGAHTDTQYF
d_call: .; cdr3_length: 15; clone_size: many; v_call: TRBV24-1; j_call: TRBJ2-2; cdr3_nt: TGTGCCACCAGTCCTACGGGGGCATTATCCGGGGAGCTGTTTTTT; cdr3_aa: CATSPTGALSGELFF
d_call: .; cdr3_length: 15; clone_size: .; v_call: TRBV4-3; j_call: TRBJ2-7; cdr3_nt: TGCGCCAGCAGCCCGCGGGGGCAGAGCTCCTACGAGCAGTACTTC; cdr3_aa: CASSPRGQSSYEQYF
d_call: .; cdr3_length: 14; clone_size: many; v_call: TRBV20-1; j_call: TRBJ2-5; cdr3_nt: TGCAGTGCTAGCGCCGGTCCTAGCGAAGAGACCCAGTACTTC; cdr3_aa: CSASAGPSEETQYF
d_call: .; cdr3_length: 15; clone_size: .; v_call: TRBV2; j_call: TRBJ2-1; cdr3_nt: TGTGCCAGCAGTGAAGGTGGCGGGAACTACAATGAGCAGTTCTTC; cdr3_aa: CASSEGGGNYNEQFF
d_call: .; cdr3_length: 16; clone_size: few; v_call: TRBV7-2; j_call: TRBJ2-4; cdr3_nt: TGTGCCAGCAGCCCAGGAGGGGGGATAGCCAAAAACATTCAGTACTTC; cdr3_aa: CASSPGGGIAKNIQYF
d_call: TRBD2; cdr3_length: 16; clone_size: few; v_call: TRBV4-3; j_call: TRBJ2-3; cdr3_nt: TGCGCCAGCAGCCCTGAATCAGCGGGAGGCCGGTTTACGCAGTATTTT; cdr3_aa: CASSPESAGGRFTQYF
d_call: .; cdr3_length: 14; clone_size: .; v_call: TRBV11-2; j_call: TRBJ2-5; cdr3_nt: TGTGCCAGCAGCTGGACCCCGGCGGGAGAGACCCAGTACTTC; cdr3_aa: CASSWTPAGETQYF
d_call: TRBD2; cdr3_length: 16; clone_size: few; v_call: TRBV2; j_call: TRBJ2-1; cdr3_nt: TGTGCCAGCAGTGAATATCGGGGGGGCCCCTACAATGAGCAGTTCTTC; cdr3_aa: CASSEYRGGPYNEQFF
d_call: .; cdr3_length: 16; clone_size: .; v_call: TRBV7-6; j_call: TRBJ2-5; cdr3_nt: TGTGCCAGCAGCCCCATGGGGCTGGGACTTCAAGAGACCCAGTACTTC; cdr3_aa: CASSPMGLGLQETQYF
d_call: .; cdr3_length: 14; clone_size: few; v_call: TRBV7-2; j_call: TRBJ2-3; cdr3_nt: TGTGCCAGCAGCTTAAATGGCGAGCATGATACGCAGTATTTT; cdr3_aa: CASSLNGEHDTQYF